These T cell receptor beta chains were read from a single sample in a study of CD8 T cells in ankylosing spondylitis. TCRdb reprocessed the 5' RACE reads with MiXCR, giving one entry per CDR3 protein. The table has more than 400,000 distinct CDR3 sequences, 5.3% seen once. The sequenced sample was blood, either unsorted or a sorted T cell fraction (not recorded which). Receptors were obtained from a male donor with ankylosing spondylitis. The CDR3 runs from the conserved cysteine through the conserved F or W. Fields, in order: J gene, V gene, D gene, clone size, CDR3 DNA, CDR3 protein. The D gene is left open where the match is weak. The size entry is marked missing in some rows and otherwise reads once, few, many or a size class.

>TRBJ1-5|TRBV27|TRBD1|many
TGTGCCAGCAGTCGGTACAGGGGGAATCAGCCCCAGCATTTT
CASSRYRGNQPQHF
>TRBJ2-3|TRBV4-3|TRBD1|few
TGCGCCAGCAGCCCCAGGACAGGGAAACGCACAGATACGCAGTATTTT
CASSPRTGKRTDTQYF
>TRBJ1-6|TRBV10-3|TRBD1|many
TGTGCCATCAGGAGAGGACAGGAAGATTCACCCCTCCACTTT
CAIRRGQEDSPLHF
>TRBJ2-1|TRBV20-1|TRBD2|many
TGCAGTGCTAGGTCTAGCGGGAGCTACAATGAGCAGTTCTTC
CSARSSGSYNEQFF
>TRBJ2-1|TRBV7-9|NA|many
TGTGCCAGTTGGAGAAATGAGTACAATGAGCAGTTCTTC
CASWRNEYNEQFF
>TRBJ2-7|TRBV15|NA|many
TGTGCCACCAGCAGAGCGGGAGAGTTAGGCTACGAGCAGTACTTC
CATSRAGELGYEQYF
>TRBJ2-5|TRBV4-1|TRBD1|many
TGCGCCAGCAGCGCCCTACCGCAGGGGGCAGGAGAGACCCAGTACTTC
CASSALPQGAGETQYF
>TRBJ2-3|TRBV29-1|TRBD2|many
TGCAGCGCAGCGGGGAGCACAGATACGCAGTATTTT
CSAAGSTDTQYF
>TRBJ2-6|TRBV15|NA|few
TGTGCCACCAGCAGAGATTTGGCGGTCTCTGGGGCCAACGTCCTGACTTTC
CATSRDLAVSGANVLTF
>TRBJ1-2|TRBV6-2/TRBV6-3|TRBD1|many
TGTGCCAGCAGTTACCCAACGATTGACAGGGCGTACCCCTATGGCTACACCTTC
CASSYPTIDRAYPYGYTF
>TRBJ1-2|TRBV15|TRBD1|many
TGTGCCACCAGCAGAGCCGCGGACAGGGCGCAGGGCTACACCTTC
CATSRAADRAQGYTF
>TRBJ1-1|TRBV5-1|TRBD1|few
TGCGCCAGCAGCTCGGACAGGGATGAAGCTTTCTTT
CASSSDRDEAFF
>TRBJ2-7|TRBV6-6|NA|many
TGTGCCAGCAGTATGCAATACGAGCAGTACTTC
CASSMQYEQYF
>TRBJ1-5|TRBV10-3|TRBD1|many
TGTGCCATCAGTGACGGGACAGTCAATCAGCCCCAGCATTTT
CAISDGTVNQPQHF
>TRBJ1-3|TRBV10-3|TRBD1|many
TGTGCCATCAGTGGGGGACCGGGACAGGTCTCTGGAAACACCATATATTTT
CAISGGPGQVSGNTIYF
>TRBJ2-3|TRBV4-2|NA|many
TGTGCCAGCAGCGCTACCCTGACCCGGGAACCAGATACGCAGTATTTT
CASSATLTREPDTQYF
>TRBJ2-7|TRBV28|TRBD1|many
TGTGCCAGCAGTTTATGGGACAGGGTATCCTACGAGCAGTACTTC
CASSLWDRVSYEQYF
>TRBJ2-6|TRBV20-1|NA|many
TGCAGTGCTAGAGATGTAACCGCGGACTCAGAATACTCTGGGGCCAACGTCCTGACTTTC
CSARDVTADSEYSGANVLTF
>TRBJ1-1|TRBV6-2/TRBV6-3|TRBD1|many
TGTGCCAGCAGGCTAACAGGGGGAAGGGGCACTGAAGCTTTCTTT
CASRLTGGRGTEAFF
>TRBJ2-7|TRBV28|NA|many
TGTGCCAGCAGTTTCTTCGCCCTTCGCTCCTACGAGCAGTACTTC
CASSFFALRSYEQYF
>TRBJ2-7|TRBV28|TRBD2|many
TGTGCCAGCACTAGCGGGACCGTTTCGCAGTACTTC
CASTSGTVSQYF
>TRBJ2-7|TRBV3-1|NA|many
TGTGCCAGCAGCCCACTGGGCACGAGTGGCGAGCAGTACTTC
CASSPLGTSGEQYF
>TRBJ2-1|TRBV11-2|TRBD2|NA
TGTGCCAGCAGCTTTTCCCCCGTGGGGCGGGGGGTTTACAATGAGCAGTTCTTC
CASSFSPVGRGVYNEQFF
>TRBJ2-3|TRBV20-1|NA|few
TGCAGTGCTAGTAACCAGAAGGGCCCAGATACGCAGTATTTT
CSASNQKGPDTQYF
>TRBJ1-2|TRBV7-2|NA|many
TGTGCCAGCAGCTTGGCACACCTCTATGGCTACACCTTC
CASSLAHLYGYTF
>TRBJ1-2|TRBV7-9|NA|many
TGTGCCAGCAGCTTACGGGACGCCTTGGGCTACACCTTC
CASSLRDALGYTF
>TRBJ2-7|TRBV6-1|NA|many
TGTGCCAGCAGTCAAGACAGTACCTACGAGCAGTACTTC
CASSQDSTYEQYF
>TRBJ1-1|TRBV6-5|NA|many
TGTGCCAGCAGTTACTCGTTCACAGGGCTAAACACTGAAGCTTTCTTT
CASSYSFTGLNTEAFF
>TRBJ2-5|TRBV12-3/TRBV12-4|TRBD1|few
TGTGCCAGCAGGGGACAGGGTGTAGAGACCCAGTACTTC
CASRGQGVETQYF
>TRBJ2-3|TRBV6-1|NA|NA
TGTGCCAGCAGTGAAGCGGCCGGGCAGGCAGATACGCAGTATTTT
CASSEAAGQADTQYF
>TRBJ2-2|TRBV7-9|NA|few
TGTGCCATATTACAGGGTAACACCGGGGAGCTGTTTTTT
CAILQGNTGELFF
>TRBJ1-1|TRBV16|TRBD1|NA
TGTGCCAGCAGCTCCCGGGACAGGGAAGTAGCTTTCTTT
CASSSRDREVAFF
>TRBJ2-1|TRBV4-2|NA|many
TGTGCCAGCAGCCAACGGGCCTATCTGGGCAATGAGCAGTTCTTC
CASSQRAYLGNEQFF
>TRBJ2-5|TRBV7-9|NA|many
TGTGCCAGCAGCCGAGCGGAGAGCCAAGAGACCCAGTACTTC
CASSRAESQETQYF
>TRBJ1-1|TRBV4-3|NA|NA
TGCGCCAGCAGCCAAGATCGTCTGAACACTGAAGCTGTCTTT
CASSQDRLNTEAVF
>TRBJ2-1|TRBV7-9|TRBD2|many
TGTGCCAGCAGCCCTAGCGGGACGAGTGGTTATGAGCAGTTCTTC
CASSPSGTSGYEQFF
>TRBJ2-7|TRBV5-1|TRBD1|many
TGCGCCAGCAGCCCCGGGACAGAGAGTCTCTACGAGCAGTACTTC
CASSPGTESLYEQYF
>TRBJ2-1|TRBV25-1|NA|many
TGTGCCAGCAGTGTGTCGCGATATGAGCAGTTCTTC
CASSVSRYEQFF
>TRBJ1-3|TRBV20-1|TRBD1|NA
TGCAGTGCCCAACGACGGACAGGGGCTATCTCTGGAAACACCATATATTTT
CSAQRRTGAISGNTIYF
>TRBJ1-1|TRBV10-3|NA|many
TGTGCCTCATTGGACAGCATGCCAAACACTGAAGCTTTCTTT
CASLDSMPNTEAFF
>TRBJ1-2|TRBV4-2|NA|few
TGTGCCAGCAGCCAAGAGGAAGGATTGGGATTTCGGGTTGGCTACACCTTC
CASSQEEGLGFRVGYTF
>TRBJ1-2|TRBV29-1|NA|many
TGCAGCGTCCCGGGCTACACCTTC
CSVPGYTF
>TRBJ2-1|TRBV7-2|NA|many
TGTGCCAGCAGCTTAGGTAACTACAATGAGCAGTTCTTC
CASSLGNYNEQFF
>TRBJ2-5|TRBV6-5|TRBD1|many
TGTGCCAGCAGAGGGGGCGAAGAGACCCAGTACTTC
CASRGGEETQYF
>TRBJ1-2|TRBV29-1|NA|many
TGCAGCGCTACGCGCGGCAGAGACTATGGCTACACCTTC
CSATRGRDYGYTF